This entry concerns a single TCR beta chain. This sample was taken from a study of CD8 T cells in Susac syndrome. Study summary: Among the Susac syndrome patients sequenced, about 6 had active disease and about eight were in remission. Patients with Susac syndrome, at blood draw, were therapy-naive, on corticosteroids, or on intravenous immunoglobulin alone.

The CDR3 extends over 13 amino acids. V was cut by 3 bases and J by 0 bases, with 5 bases left in between. In germline, CDR1 is MNHEY, CDR2 SMNVEV (reference sequence). Random hexamers were used to reverse transcribe the RNA input (about 0.5 to 1 ug). From the immunoSEQ multiplex PCR reads, TCRdb called clonotypes with MiXCR, one entry per CDR3 protein. Altogether 130,000 or so distinct CDR3 sequences are present, 96% being singletons, with the ten largest covering less than 0.15%. The genes are TRBV27 and TRBJ1-2, with D unclear. The sequence came from a human donor with Susac syndrome. Material: CD4+ T cells from PBMCs. CDR3 coding DNA: TGTGCCAGCAGTTTGCAGCCTAACTATGGCTACACCTTC. Translation gives CASSLQPNYGYTF.